This passage covers 11 T cell receptor beta chains from one sample sequenced in a study of blood T cell repertoires in COVID-19. Assay used: immunoSEQ multiplex PCR; TCRdb lists only in-frame clones, some missing. The sample includes more than 250,000 clones, around 86% seen only once; the top ten take 1%. The sample consisted of peripheral blood. Receptors originate from a man between 50 and 59 years old with active or convalescent COVID-19.

This clone appeared a few times. The chain is built from TRBV5-4 and TRBJ2-5; 9 nucleotides line up with TRBD1. The V gene end was trimmed by 4 bases and the J gene end by 5 bases; junction bases not matched to a gene: 15. This CDR3 comprises 17 residues. Germline CDR1 is SGHNT and CDR2 is YYREEE (reference sequence). The CDR3 spells CASSAGDRAEGGETQYF. Here the CDR3 DNA reads TGTGCCAGCAGCGCTGGGGACAGGGCTGAGGGAGGGGAGACCCAGTACTTC.

The CDR3 here is CAILAREDTEAFF. DNA for the CDR3: TGTGCCATCTTGGCCAGGGAAGACACTGAAGCTTTCTTT. This chain links TRBV10-3 with TRBJ1-1; D is possibly TRBD1 (5 bases). The CDR3 is made up of 13 amino acids. The germline V and J ends were trimmed by 8 bases and 3 bases, with 13 bases remaining between them. Germline CDR1 and CDR2: ENHRY and SYGVKD.

This clone was observed a single time. The chain recombines TRBV29-1 with TRBJ1-2; D is perhaps TRBD1 (5 bases). The CDR3 spans 14 residues. CDR1 and CDR2 (germline): SQVTM, ANQGSEA. V shed 0 bases and J shed 4 bases, with 12 bases lying between them. CDR3 nucleotides: TGCAGCGTTGAAGATCAGGGATCGGGCTATGGCTACACCTTC. It encodes CSVEDQGSGYGYTF. The variable domain in full, completed from reference TRBV29-1 and TRBJ1-2, reads SAVISQKPSRDICQRGTSLTIQCQVDSQVTMMFWYRQQPGQSLTLIATANQGSEATYESGFVIDKFPISRPNLTFSTLTVSNMSPEDSSIYLCSVEDQGSGYGYTFGSGTRLTVV.

V is TRBV18 and J is TRBJ2-2; D may be TRBD2 (5 bases). Germline assignment: CDR1 KGHSH and CDR2 LQKENI. CDR3 length: 12 amino acids. The ends were cut back, 3 bases at V and 8 bases at J, with 7 bases in the middle. DNA of the CDR3: TGTGCCAGCTCACCTCGGGGAGGGGAGCTGTTTTTT. Translation gives CASSPRGGELFF.

The chain combines TRBV7-9 with TRBJ1-2; D not certain. Germline V gene sequence: CDR1 SEHNR, CDR2 FQNEAQ (reference sequence). CDR3 length equals 14 residues. Trimming took off 0 bases at V and 5 bases at J, with 10 bases between the two ends. The CDR3 sequence is CASSLAGGSYGYTF. CDR3 in DNA: TGTGCCAGCAGCTTAGCGGGCGGGAGTTATGGCTACACCTTC.

The V and J genes are TRBV6-1 and TRBJ2-1, with 7 bases matching TRBD2. CDR1 and CDR2 (germline): MNHNS, SASEGT. V lost 3 bases and J lost 7; bases outside the gene matches: 9. This CDR3 has 15 residues. This CDR3 reads CASSELWEGGNEQFF. CDR3 DNA sequence: TGTGCCAGCAGTGAGTTGTGGGAGGGAGGGAATGAGCAGTTCTTC.

The chain employs TRBV11-2 and TRBJ2-7; TRBD2 agrees at 7 bases. The CDR3 sequence is 15 residues long. Germline V CDR1 and CDR2: SGHAT, FQNNGV. With V trimmed by 5 bases and J by 5 bases, 12 bases remained unmatched. CDR3 region: CASSARLAAMDEQYF. Here the CDR3 DNA reads TGTGCCAGCAGCGCCCGACTAGCTGCCATGGACGAGCAGTACTTC.

The chain carries TRBV20-1 and TRBJ1-2; TRBD1 might be the D (5 bases). Germline CDR1 and CDR2: DFQATT and SNEGSKA (reference sequence). The CDR3 extends over 11 amino acids. Trimming pared 8 bases from V and 2 bases from J, leaving 9 bases between. The CDR3 sequence is CSCRENYGYTF. The CDR3 nucleotides read TGCAGTTGCAGGGAAAACTATGGCTACACCTTC.

The CDR3 region has the DNA TGTGCCAGCAGCTTACAGGGGGCCTTACTCTATGGCTACACCTTC. Its translation is CASSLQGALLYGYTF. The V gene is TRBV5-4, the J gene TRBJ1-2, with 9 bases fitting TRBD1. Germline V gene lookup returns CDR1 SGHNT and CDR2 YYREEE (reference sequence). The CDR3 sequence is 15 residues long. The trim removed 2 bases at V and 4 bases at J, leaving 6 bases unmatched.

The chain combines TRBV5-6 with TRBJ1-6; the match to TRBD1 covers 8 bases. Losses at the gene ends were 4 bases for V and 7 bases for J; bases not matched to a gene: 7. The length of the CDR3 is 15 residues. Germline CDR1 SGHDT, CDR2 YYEEEE. The CDR3 nucleotides are TGTGCCAGCAGCCTGGACCAGGGGGCGAATTCACCCCTCCACTTT. It is translated as CASSLDQGANSPLHF.

The rearrangement joins TRBV29-1 to TRBJ1-2; D gene unclear. This CDR3 is 15 amino acids long. V was shortened by 5 bases and J by 4 bases, with 20 bases between the two germline ends. Germline CDR1 and CDR2: SQVTM and ANQGSEA. CDR3 DNA: TGCAGCGTTCCCTTGCACCTTGGATGGGCCTATGGCTACACCTTC. This codes for CSVPLHLGWAYGYTF. Supplemented by reference TRBV29-1 and TRBJ1-2, the full variable domain reads SAVISQKPSRDICQRGTSLTIQCQVDSQVTMMFWYRQQPGQSLTLIATANQGSEATYESGFVIDKFPISRPNLTFSTLTVSNMSPEDSSIYLCSVPLHLGWAYGYTFGSGTRLTVV.